This TCR beta chain was recovered during a study of CD8 T cells in Susac syndrome. Reverse transcription of roughly 0.45 to 1 ug RNA used random hexamers. TCRdb called the immunoSEQ multiplex PCR reads again in MiXCR, with one record for every CDR3 protein. The repertoire has 180,000 or so distinct CDR3 sequences, around 94% of them found once; the top ten carry roughly 0.13%. Germline CDR1 is DFQATT and CDR2 is SNEGSKA (reference sequence). CDR3 length: 16 amino acids. The V and J ends lost 0 bases and 0 bases respectively, with 14 bases between them. The specimen sequenced was CD4+ T cells from PBMCs. The gene calls are TRBV20-1 and TRBJ2-5; possibly TRBD1 for D (6 bases). The receptor comes from a human donor in good health. The chain's CDR3 is CSARDLDRLYQETQYF. The CDR3 bases are TGCAGTGCTAGAGACCTGGACAGATTGTACCAAGAGACCCAGTACTTC.